This T cell receptor (beta chain) is from a study of T cell responses to AZD1222 COVID-19 vaccine. Regarding the study as a whole: Along spike, vaccine-associated CD4 TCRs were found throughout, with dominance at 160-218 and 743-854.

Only one count was recorded for this clone. What it binds is unknown. Generated by immunoSEQ multiplex PCR, the TCRdb table keeps only in-frame clones and is missing some. The sample has some 110,000 clones, more than 75% seen once. Here the sequenced sample was peripheral blood, taken 28 days after the second dose of the MenACWY control vaccine. This receptor was obtained from an adult who received the MenACWY meningococcal vaccine as a control.

CDR3 sequence: CASSPPDRGHSYEQYF. CDR3 sequence (DNA): TGCGCCAGCAGTCCACCCGACAGGGGGCACTCCTACGAGCAGTACTTC. The rearrangement uses TRBV23-1 and TRBJ2-7; the match to TRBD1 covers 10 bases. TRBV23-1 carries the ORF label, with uncertain function. V was clipped by 4 bases and J by 0 bases; unmatched bases: 6. The CDR3 has 16 residues.